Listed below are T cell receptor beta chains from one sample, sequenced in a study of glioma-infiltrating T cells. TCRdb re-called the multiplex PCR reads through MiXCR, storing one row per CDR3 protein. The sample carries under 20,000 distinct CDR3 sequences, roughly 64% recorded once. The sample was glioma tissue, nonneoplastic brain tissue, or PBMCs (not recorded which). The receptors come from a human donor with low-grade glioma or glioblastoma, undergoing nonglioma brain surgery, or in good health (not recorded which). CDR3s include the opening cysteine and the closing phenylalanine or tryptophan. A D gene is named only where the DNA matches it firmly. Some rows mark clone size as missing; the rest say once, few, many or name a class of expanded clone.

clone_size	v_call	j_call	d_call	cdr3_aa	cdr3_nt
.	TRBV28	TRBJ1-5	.	CASSLASRSNQPQHF	TGTGCCAGCAGTTTAGCCAGCCGTAGCAATCAGCCCCAGCATTTT
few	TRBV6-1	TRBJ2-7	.	CASRENSYEQYF	TGTGCCAGCAGGGAAAACTCCTACGAGCAGTACTTC
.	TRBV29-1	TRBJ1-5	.	CSASTGIDQPQHF	TGCAGCGCCTCCACAGGGATCGATCAGCCCCAGCATTTT
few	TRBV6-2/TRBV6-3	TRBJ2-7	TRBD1	CASRGQVPPYEQYF	TGTGCCAGCAGGGGACAGGTTCCTCCCTACGAGCAGTACTTC
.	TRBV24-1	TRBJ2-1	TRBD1	CATSDPQTGDNEQFF	TGTGCCACCAGTGATCCCCAAACAGGGGACAATGAGCAGTTCTTC
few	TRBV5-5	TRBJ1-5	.	CASSLELIGNQPQHF	TGTGCCAGCAGCTTAGAGCTTATTGGCAATCAGCCCCAGCATTTT
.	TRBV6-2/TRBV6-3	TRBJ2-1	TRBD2	CASKTGLAGVSSYNEQFF	TGTGCCAGCAAGACGGGGCTAGCGGGGGTCAGCTCCTACAATGAGCAGTTCTTC
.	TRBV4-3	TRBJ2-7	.	CASSPTGAFPYEQYF	TGCGCCAGCAGCCCCACGGGGGCCTTCCCCTACGAGCAGTACTTC
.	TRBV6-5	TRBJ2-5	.	CASSSSWRQRKETQYF	TGTGCCAGCAGTTCCTCCTGGAGACAGCGGAAAGAGACCCAGTACTTC
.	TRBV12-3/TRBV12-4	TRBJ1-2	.	CASSPDGARDGYTF	TGTGCCAGCAGCCCCGATGGGGCCCGGGATGGCTACACCTTC
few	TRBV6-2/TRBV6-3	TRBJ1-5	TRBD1	CASSSGTGFYQPQHF	TGTGCCAGCAGTTCCGGGACAGGGTTCTATCAGCCCCAGCATTTT
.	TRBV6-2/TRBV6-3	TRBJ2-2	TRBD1	CASSFGQGTGELFF	TGTGCCAGCAGCTTCGGACAGGGCACCGGGGAGCTGTTTTTT
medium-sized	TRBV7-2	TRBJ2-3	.	CASSLFRSTDTQYF	TGTGCCAGCAGCTTATTCCGCAGTACAGATACGCAGTATTTT
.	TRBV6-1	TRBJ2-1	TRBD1	CASSPGQGENNEQFF	TGTGCCAGCAGTCCGGGACAGGGAGAGAACAATGAGCAGTTCTTC
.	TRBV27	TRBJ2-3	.	CASSLLRGAKVTDTQYF	TGTGCCAGCAGTTTGCTACGGGGGGCCAAGGTCACAGATACGCAGTATTTT
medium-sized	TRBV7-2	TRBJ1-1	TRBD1	CASQGQMNTEAFF	TGTGCCAGCCAGGGACAGATGAACACTGAAGCTTTCTTT
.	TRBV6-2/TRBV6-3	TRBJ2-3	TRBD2	CASSLAGGQHTQYF	TGTGCCAGCAGTTTGGCGGGGGGGCAACATACGCAGTATTTT
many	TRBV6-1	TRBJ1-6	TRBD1	CASSTGQAGSPLHF	TGCGCCAGCAGTACAGGACAGGCCGGCTCACCCCTCCACTTT
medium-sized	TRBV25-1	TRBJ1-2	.	CASSDGGLYGYTF	TGTGCCAGCAGTGATGGGGGACTCTATGGCTACACCTTC
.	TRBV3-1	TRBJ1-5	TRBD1	CASSGTGNQPQHF	TGTGCCAGCAGCGGGACAGGGAATCAGCCCCAGCATTTT
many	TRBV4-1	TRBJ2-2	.	CASSQASGPNTGELFF	TGCGCCAGCAGCCAAGCGTCGGGGCCGAACACCGGGGAGCTGTTTTTT